This TCR beta chain was sequenced for a study of cytomegalovirus exposure and HLA in healthy donors. Whole-study findings and limits: Most TCR sequences showed up rarely, but some public TCRs showed up in many donors.

The CDR3 is 12 amino acids. In germline, CDR1 is SGHDT, CDR2 YYEEEE. The ends were cut back, 0 bases at V and 7 bases at J, with 7 bases in the middle. PCR used 60 Vbeta primers and 13 Jbeta primers. Assay: immunoSEQ multiplex PCR; the TCRdb copy retains only in-frame clones and omits some. The data contain fewer than 200,000 clones, less than 85% of them singletons. This clone was seen more than once but under ten times. Its antigen is unidentified. Sequencing input: PBMCs. The gene calls are TRBV5-6 and TRBJ1-2; D uncertain. This sequence originates from a boy aged 10-17 years in good health and CMV-seronegative. CDR3 coding DNA: TGTGCCAGCAGCTTGGCCCCGGGTGGCTACACCTTC. Translated: CASSLAPGGYTF.